The clone carrying this T cell receptor beta chain was counted a single time. CDR1 is MRHNA and CDR2 is SNTAGT in the germline V gene. V lost 6 bases, J lost 5 bases, and 18 bases stayed unmatched. CDR3 size: 18 residues. This sample was included in a study of blood T cell repertoires in COVID-19. Study-level information: The United States, Italy and Spain provided the acute and convalescent COVID-19 samples.

In the original processing: Reference gene primer amplification gave nucleated cell count estimates. Repertoires were generated with immunoSEQ multiplex PCR, while TCRdb's copy carries only in-frame clones and drops some. D and trimming were read from the DNA, whereas the V and J calls and clone size are those reported in that table. Of over 200,000 clones listed, 65% to 85% were seen once; the top ten hold roughly 8.2%. The V gene is TRBV6-4, the J gene TRBJ2-1; 8 bases are a match to TRBD2. This TCR came from a woman aged 45 to 65 with acute or convalescent COVID-19. The sample was peripheral blood. CDR3 sequence reads: CASREQRAGEAHDNEQFF. The CDR3 DNA follows: TGTGCCAGCAGAGAACAACGAGCGGGAGAGGCGCACGACAATGAGCAGTTCTTC.